Listed here are 24 T cell receptor beta chains from one sample, sequenced in a study of cytomegalovirus exposure and HLA in healthy donors. Both 60 Vbeta primers and 13 Jbeta primers went into the PCR. Only in-frame clones appear in the TCRdb table, and some are missing; sequencing was by immunoSEQ multiplex PCR. The table shows about 120,000 clones, with around 83% occurring only once. Sequencing was performed on PBMCs. These TCRs come from a human donor in good health.

This clone occurred a few times. The chain employs TRBV6-1 and TRBJ2-7; unclear D gene. The germline gives CDR1 MNHNS, CDR2 SASEGT. CDR3 length equals 14 residues. V lost 2 bases, J lost 3 bases, and 11 bases lay in between. CDR3 sequence reads: CASSELQEDYEQYF. As DNA, the CDR3 is TGTGCCAGCAGTGAACTTCAGGAAGACTACGAGCAGTACTTC.

In its sample, this clone was seen a few times. The rearrangement uses TRBV13 and TRBJ1-1; a weak D match, TRBD1 (6 bases). Germline lookup yields CDR1 PRHDT and CDR2 FYEKMQ (reference sequence). V dropped 5 bases and J dropped 3 bases, with 13 bases sitting between them. The CDR3 totals 14 residues. The CDR3 nucleotides are TGTGCCAGCAGCCCCAGGGGTAAGGACACTGAAGCTTTCTTT. Translating it yields CASSPRGKDTEAFF.

Notes on this clone: This CDR3 is also generated by other DNA sequences in the sample. The chain joins TRBV7-6 to TRBJ1-1, with D unclear. This CDR3 is built from 14 residues. Trimming took 1 base from V and 1 from J, leaving 7 bases between them. From germline, CDR1 is SGHVS and CDR2 FNYEAQ. The CDR3 DNA sequence: TGTGCCAGCAGCTTAGGGCAGGAGAACACTGAAGCTTTCTTT. Amino acid sequence: CASSLGQENTEAFF. Full variable domain (remainder filled in from reference TRBV7-6 and TRBJ1-1): GAGVSQSPRYKVTKRGQDVALRCDPISGHVSLYWYRQALGQGPEFLTYFNYEAQQDKSGLPNDRFSAERPEGSISTLTIQRTEQRDSAMYRCASSLGQENTEAFFGQGTRLTVV.

The chain carries TRBV5-6 and TRBJ1-1, with D perhaps matching TRBD1 (6 bases). The germline V gene has CDR1 SGHDT and CDR2 YYEEEE. The CDR3 covers 13 residues. V lost 3 bases, J lost 11 bases, and 17 bases lay in between. This CDR3 is CASSSRGAVGAFF. In nucleotides, the CDR3 is TGTGCCAGCAGCTCACGGGGGGCGGTCGGGGCTTTCTTT.

The chain has TRBV27 and TRBJ1-2; 9 nucleotides agree with TRBD1. The CDR3 runs 15 residues. Germline V CDR1 and CDR2: MNHEY, SMNVEV (reference sequence). J gave up 10 bases and V 6 bases, and 15 bases lay outside the gene matches. CDR3 in DNA: TGTGCCAGCAGGAAAACTAGCCGGGACAGGGTGTTCTACACCTTC. It yields the protein CASRKTSRDRVFYTF.

The genes are TRBV27 and TRBJ2-2; D uncertain. V gave up 0 bases and J gave up 6 bases, with 5 bases separating them. The CDR3 has 13 residues. Per the germline V gene, CDR1 is MNHEY and CDR2 is SMNVEV (reference sequence). DNA of the CDR3: TGTGCCAGCAGTTTATCGGGCTCCGGGGAGCTGTTTTTT. This sequence encodes CASSLSGSGELFF.

The CDR3 sequence: CASTSLAGGHSNEQFF. Written as DNA, the CDR3 is TGTGCCAGCACCAGTTTGGCGGGGGGGCATTCCAATGAGCAGTTCTTC. The chain employs TRBV7-9 and TRBJ2-1; 9 bases align to TRBD2. Germline trimming cut 7 bases from V and 6 bases from J; bases unmatched to any gene: 13. The germline CDR1 and CDR2 sequences are SEHNR and FQNEAQ (reference sequence). This CDR3 is 16 amino acids long.

This clone was counted a few times. The chain recombines TRBV2 with TRBJ1-1; D unclear. V shed 6 bases and J shed 8 bases, with 13 bases lying between them. Germline V CDR1 and CDR2: SNHLY, FYNNEI. The length of the CDR3 is 12 residues. CDR3 DNA: TGTGCCAGCAGCGTCCGAGGATGGGAAGCTTTCTTT. Protein sequence: CASSVRGWEAFF.

J is TRBJ1-2 and V is TRBV5-8; D unresolved. The CDR3 spans 11 residues. V was clipped by 1 base and J by 9 bases, with 7 bases between them. CDR1 and CDR2 (germline): SGHTS, YDEGEE. The CDR3 sequence is CASSLRLSYTF. The CDR3 DNA reads TGTGCCAGCAGCTTGAGACTCAGCTACACCTTC.

V usage is TRBV19 and J usage is TRBJ2-1, with 7 bases identical to TRBD1. This CDR3 is built from 18 residues. Germline loops: CDR1 LNHDA, CDR2 SQIVND (reference sequence). J lost 4 bases, V lost 7 bases, and 19 bases had no gene match. The chain's CDR3 is CASTPPKVGTALYNEQFF. DNA of the CDR3: TGTGCCAGTACCCCCCCTAAGGTTGGGACAGCATTATACAATGAGCAGTTCTTC. The entire variable domain, with the rest obtained from reference TRBV19 and TRBJ2-1, is as follows: DGGITQSPKYLFRKEGQNVTLSCEQNLNHDAMYWYRQDPGQGLRLIYYSQIVNDFQKGDIAEGYSVSREKKESFPLTVTSAQKNPTAFYLCASTPPKVGTALYNEQFFGPGTRLTVL.

This chain links TRBV9 with TRBJ1-5, with D maybe TRBD1 (5 bases). V lost 4 bases to trimming and J lost 5 bases, with 13 bases between them. The CDR3 loop spans 14 amino acids. CDR1 SGDLS and CDR2 YYNGEE come from the germline V gene. DNA for the CDR3: TGTGCCAGCAGCCCACACGACAGCGATCAGCCCCAGCATTTT. Its translation is CASSPHDSDQPQHF.

The rearrangement joins TRBV27 to TRBJ2-1; TRBD1 agrees at 11 bases. With V trimmed by 7 bases and J by 8 bases, 7 bases remained unmatched. There are 14 residues in the CDR3. The germline CDR1 and CDR2 sequences are MNHEY and SMNVEV (reference sequence). CDR3 nucleotide sequence: TGTGCCAGCACCCGGACAGGGGGCGAGGATGAGCAGTTCTTC. Translating it yields CASTRTGGEDEQFF.

V gene TRBV5-1 combines with J gene TRBJ1-4, with a tentative D call TRBD1 (5 bases). CDR3 length equals 15 residues. Deletions cut 0 bases from V and 3 bases from J, with 9 bases between. Germline V gene lookup returns CDR1 SGHRS and CDR2 YFSETQ. CDR3 in amino acids: CASSLGDSPNEKLFF. Here the CDR3 DNA reads TGCGCCAGCAGCTTGGGTGACAGCCCTAATGAAAAACTGTTTTTT.

This chain links TRBV5-6 with TRBJ1-5; 7 bases agree with TRBD1. The CDR3 loop spans 18 amino acids. Germline values: CDR1 SGHDT, CDR2 YYEEEE. The junction had 10 bases not matched to a gene; V was cut back by 0 bases and J by 1 base. DNA for the CDR3: TGTGCCAGCAGCTTGGGACCCCGGGACAGCCGAAGCAATCAGCCCCAGCATTTT. It codes for CASSLGPRDSRSNQPQHF.

The chain uses TRBV6-6 and TRBJ2-1; 7 nucleotides match TRBD1. V shed 5 bases and J 12 bases; nucleotides not matched to a gene: 16. The CDR3 covers 15 residues. Germline V lookup: CDR1 MNHNY, CDR2 SVGAGI (reference sequence). The CDR3: CASSHNRQGSGGQFF. The CDR3 nucleotides read TGTGCCAGCAGTCACAACCGACAGGGCAGTGGGGGGCAGTTCTTC.

The V and J genes are TRBV7-2 and TRBJ2-5; D unclear. The CDR3 loop spans 15 amino acids. CDR1 is SGHTA and CDR2 is FQGNSA in the germline V gene. The ends were cut back, 1 base at V and 7 bases at J, with 16 bases in the middle. CDR3 coding DNA: TGTGCCAGCAGCTTAGAAATCGACATCAGTGGGACCCAGTACTTC. Amino acids: CASSLEIDISGTQYF.

The chain has TRBV2 and TRBJ1-3; D gene unclear. The CDR3 runs 18 residues. Trimming took 4 bases from V and 0 from J, leaving 19 bases between them. Germline V gene sequence: CDR1 SNHLY, CDR2 FYNNEI. Written as DNA, the CDR3 is TGTGCCAGCAGTGTCACAACCCCGACAAGATTCTCTGGAAACACCATATATTTT. This sequence encodes CASSVTTPTRFSGNTIYF.

The V gene is TRBV2, the J gene TRBJ1-1; the match to TRBD1 covers 8 bases. This CDR3 has 11 amino acids. Unmatched junction bases numbered 7, after V lost 9 bases and J lost 10 bases. The V gene's germline CDR1 is SNHLY and CDR2 FYNNEI. The CDR3 nucleotides read TGTGCCAGTGAACAGGGGGAAGCAGCTTTCTTT. Translated: CASEQGEAAFF.

The chain carries TRBV7-2 and TRBJ2-7, with 10 bases aligning to TRBD2. CDR1 is SGHTA and CDR2 is FQGNSA in the germline V gene. The CDR3 is 15 amino acids. The V gene end was trimmed by 7 bases and the J gene end by 5 bases; junction bases not matched to a gene: 11. For the CDR3, the DNA is TGTGCCAGCATCCCAGCCCCTAGCGGGGGTAACGAGCAGTACTTC. It is translated as CASIPAPSGGNEQYF.

The chain is built from TRBV19 and TRBJ1-5; D not resolved. This CDR3 comprises 14 residues. Trimming left V 6 bases short and J 1 base short, with 10 bases between. In germline, CDR1 is LNHDA, CDR2 SQIVND (reference sequence). The CDR3 nucleotides are TGTGCCAGTAGCCGATGGGAGAGCAATCAGCCCCAGCATTTT. Amino acid sequence: CASSRWESNQPQHF. Using reference TRBV19 and TRBJ1-5 for the parts outside the CDR3, the full variable domain is DGGITQSPKYLFRKEGQNVTLSCEQNLNHDAMYWYRQDPGQGLRLIYYSQIVNDFQKGDIAEGYSVSREKKESFPLTVTSAQKNPTAFYLCASSRWESNQPQHFGDGTRLSIL.

This clone occurred once. This chain uses TRBV5-8 with TRBJ1-2; TRBD1 matches at 7 bases. This CDR3 is built from 17 residues. CDR1 and CDR2 (germline): SGHTS, YDEGEE. J lost 4 bases, V lost 4 bases, and 16 bases had no gene match. Here the CDR3 DNA reads TGTGCCAGCAGCCGCCGGGACAGCGCCTCATCACCCTATGGCTACACCTTC. It encodes CASSRRDSASSPYGYTF.

The J gene is TRBJ2-7, the V gene TRBV27; D is uncertain. Per the germline V gene, CDR1 is MNHEY and CDR2 is SMNVEV (reference sequence). Between the trimmed V and J ends, which lost 5 bases and 2 bases, there was a span of 10 bases. The CDR3 has 13 amino acids. For the CDR3, the DNA is TGTGCCAGCAGTCCCAATGCGGCCTACGAGCAGTACTTC. Its translation: CASSPNAAYEQYF.

This chain links TRBV7-9 with TRBJ2-3; 8 bases map to TRBD1. J lost 3 bases, V lost 3 bases, and 5 bases had no gene match. This CDR3 spans 15 amino acids. Germline CDR1 is SEHNR and CDR2 is FQNEAQ (reference sequence). The chain's CDR3 is CASSFQGAFTDTQYF. CDR3 in DNA: TGTGCCAGCAGCTTTCAGGGGGCGTTTACAGATACGCAGTATTTT.

CDR3 sequence reads: CASSPGQSTGELFF. CDR3 nucleotides: TGTGCCAGCTCACCAGGGCAGAGCACCGGGGAGCTGTTTTTT. The chain joins TRBV18 to TRBJ2-2; D gene uncertain. V lost 2 bases and J 4 bases, leaving 8 bases between the germline ends. Germline values: CDR1 KGHSH, CDR2 LQKENI. There are 14 residues in the CDR3.